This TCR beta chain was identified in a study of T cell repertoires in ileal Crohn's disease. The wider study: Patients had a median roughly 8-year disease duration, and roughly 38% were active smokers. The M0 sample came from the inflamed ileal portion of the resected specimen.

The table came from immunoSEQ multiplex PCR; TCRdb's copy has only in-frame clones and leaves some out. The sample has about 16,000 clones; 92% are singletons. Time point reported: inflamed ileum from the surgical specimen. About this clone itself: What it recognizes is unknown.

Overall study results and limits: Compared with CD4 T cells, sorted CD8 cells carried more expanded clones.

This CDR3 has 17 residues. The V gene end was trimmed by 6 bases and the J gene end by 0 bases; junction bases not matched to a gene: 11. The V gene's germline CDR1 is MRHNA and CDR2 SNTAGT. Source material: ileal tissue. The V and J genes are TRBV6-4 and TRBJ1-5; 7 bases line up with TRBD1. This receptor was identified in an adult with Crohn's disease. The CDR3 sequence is CASRGPGQRDSNQPQHF. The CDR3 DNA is TGTGCCAGCAGGGGACCGGGACAGCGCGATAGCAATCAGCCCCAGCATTTT.